These T cell receptor beta chains were read from a single sample in a study of shared clonotypes between healthy human individuals. Profiled with immunoSEQ multiplex PCR; TCRdb holds only in-frame clones, not every one. Seen here are 2 million to 3 million clones, more than 90% observed once, and the top ten hold about 0.13%. What was sequenced was naive CD4+ T cells sorted from blood. The source of these receptors is a man aged 18 to 35 in good health. Each CDR3 is given with its conserved first and last residue. Each record gives: D gene, J gene, CDR3 length, V gene, clone size, CDR3 protein, CDR3 DNA. The D gene is left open where the match is weak. Not every row has a clone size; where given, it reads once, few, many or a size class.

TRBD1 TRBJ2-3 16 TRBV5-1 - CASSSLTGSGTDTQYF TGCGCCAGCAGCTCGTTGACAGGGAGTGGCACAGATACGCAGTATTTT
- TRBJ1-6 14 TRBV5-4 - CASSLVDYNSPLHF TGTGCCAGCAGCTTGGTCGATTATAATTCACCCCTCCACTTT
TRBD1 TRBJ1-5 17 TRBV27 - CASRPDRGSTGNQPQHF TGTGCCAGCAGACCAGACAGGGGCTCAACGGGTAATCAGCCCCAGCATTTT
- TRBJ1-4 14 TRBV30 - CAWSGRGFNEKLFF TGTGCCTGGAGTGGCCGGGGTTTTAATGAAAAACTGTTTTTT
- TRBJ2-3 17 TRBV27 - CASSFIGGGSRTDTQYF TGTGCCAGCAGCTTTATAGGGGGAGGGTCCCGCACAGATACGCAGTATTTT
- TRBJ2-7 14 TRBV4-1 - CASSQRGASYEQYF TGCGCCAGCAGCCAGAGGGGCGCCTCCTACGAGCAGTACTTC
TRBD1 TRBJ2-7 13 TRBV10-3 - CAIGRGLPYEQYF TGTGCCATCGGCAGGGGGCTCCCCTACGAGCAGTACTTC
- TRBJ1-5 16 TRBV5-5 - CASSPRTGNYNQPQHF TGTGCCAGCAGCCCTCGTACAGGGAACTACAATCAGCCCCAGCATTTT
- TRBJ2-7 15 TRBV7-2 - CASSLVRQSSYEQYF TGTGCCAGCAGCTTAGTACGGCAGAGCTCCTACGAGCAGTACTTC
- TRBJ1-1 15 TRBV5-4 - CASSLIGGRDTEAFF TGTGCCAGCAGCTTGATCGGAGGGCGAGACACTGAAGCTTTCTTT
- TRBJ1-4 14 TRBV6-5 - CASSYSGLNEKLFF TGTGCCAGCAGTTACTCGGGTCTTAATGAAAAACTGTTTTTT
- TRBJ1-4 14 TRBV30 few CAWAVGGGNEKLFF TGTGCCTGGGCCGTCGGGGGAGGGAACGAAAAACTGTTTTTT
TRBD1 TRBJ2-5 13 TRBV7-3 - CASSPRTGGTQYF TGTGCCAGCAGCCCGAGGACAGGGGGTACCCAGTACTTC
TRBD1 TRBJ1-2 13 TRBV28 - CASSAQGNYGYTF TGTGCCAGCAGTGCACAGGGGAACTATGGCTACACCTTC
- TRBJ2-2 16 TRBV27 - CASSPGVRRGTGELFF TGTGCCAGCAGTCCCGGTGTTCGGAGGGGCACCGGGGAGCTGTTTTTT
TRBD2 TRBJ2-5 14 TRBV5-1 - CASSRGGDQETQYF TGCGCCAGCAGCAGGGGAGGGGACCAAGAGACCCAGTACTTC
TRBD1 TRBJ2-7 14 TRBV5-1 - CASSATGGSYEQYF TGCGCCAGCAGCGCTACAGGGGGCTCCTACGAGCAGTACTTC
TRBD1 TRBJ1-1 13 TRBV5-1 - CASSLAGQGDAFF TGCGCCAGCAGCTTGGCCGGACAGGGGGATGCTTTCTTT
TRBD1 TRBJ1-4 15 TRBV7-9 - CASSLAPTGSRKLFF TGTGCCAGCAGCTTAGCGCCGACAGGGAGCAGGAAACTGTTTTTT
- TRBJ1-5 14 TRBV18 - CASSTGILNQPQHF TGTGCCAGCTCAACCGGGATCCTCAATCAGCCCCAGCATTTT
- TRBJ1-1 14 TRBV5-1 once CASSLTAPNTEAFF TGCGCCAGCAGCTTGACAGCCCCGAACACTGAAGCTTTCTTT
- TRBJ1-2 12 TRBV30 few CAWSALGYGYTF TGTGCCTGGAGTGCACTTGGCTATGGCTACACCTTC
- TRBJ2-1 16 TRBV5-6 - CASSLIGSYSYNEQFF TGTGCCAGCAGCTTGATCGGGAGCTACTCCTACAATGAGCAGTTCTTC
- TRBJ2-5 16 TRBV19 - CASSIDLFGVGETQYF TGTGCCAGTAGTATAGATCTATTCGGGGTCGGAGAGACCCAGTACTTC
TRBD2 TRBJ2-1 14 TRBV29-1 - CSVLAGASYNEQFF TGCAGCGTATTAGCGGGGGCCTCCTACAATGAGCAGTTCTTC
TRBD1 TRBJ1-3 17 TRBV19 - CASSSGQSNPSGNTIYF TGTGCCAGTAGTTCGGGACAGAGCAACCCCTCTGGAAACACCATATATTTT
TRBD2 TRBJ2-2 18 TRBV25-1 - CASTGTSGGAGITGELFF TGTGCCAGTACCGGGACTAGCGGGGGGGCCGGAATCACCGGGGAGCTGTTTTTT
- TRBJ1-6 11 TRBV20-1 few CSARGSGPLHF TGCAGTGCTAGAGGGAGTGGACCCCTCCACTTT
- TRBJ2-7 13 TRBV7-9 - CASSLVGEYEQYF TGTGCCAGCAGCTTAGTAGGGGAATACGAGCAGTACTTC
TRBD2 TRBJ2-3 13 TRBV10-3 - CAHRAGGQDTQYF TGTGCCCATCGAGCGGGAGGTCAAGATACGCAGTATTTT
- TRBJ2-5 14 TRBV7-2 - CASSLAGFQETQYF TGTGCCAGCAGCTTAGCGGGGTTCCAAGAGACCCAGTACTTC
- TRBJ2-2 16 TRBV7-6 - CASSLLGQTNTGELFF TGTGCCAGCAGCTTATTAGGACAGACGAACACCGGGGAGCTGTTTTTT
- TRBJ1-3 16 TRBV11-2 - CASSWAGPPSGNTIYF TGTGCCAGCAGCTGGGCGGGGCCGCCCTCTGGAAACACCATATATTTT
- TRBJ1-5 12 TRBV2 few CASSDSVQPQHF TGTGCCAGCAGTGACAGCGTCCAGCCCCAGCATTTT
- TRBJ1-1 12 TRBV13 - CASQRGLTEAFF TGTGCCAGCCAACGCGGGCTCACTGAAGCTTTCTTT
- TRBJ1-6 12 TRBV30 - CAWSVPISPLHF TGTGCCTGGAGTGTCCCAATCTCACCCCTCCACTTT